These 20 T cell receptor beta chains were all obtained from the same sample, sequenced in a study of cytomegalovirus exposure and HLA in healthy donors. 60 Vbeta and 13 Jbeta primers were used in PCR. Measured with immunoSEQ multiplex PCR; TCRdb has only the in-frame clones, and not every one. This sample's table reports approximately 110,000 clones. The sequenced sample consisted of PBMCs. The source of these receptors is a young man in good health and CMV-seronegative.

The chain employs TRBV2 and TRBJ2-7; possibly TRBD1 for D (6 bases). Looked up from germline, CDR1 is SNHLY and CDR2 is FYNNEI. V gave up 10 bases and J gave up 2 bases, with 27 bases separating them. The CDR3 runs to 17 residues. CDR3: CATPIPGTNKGTYEQYF. CDR3 DNA: TGTGCCACTCCTATTCCCGGGACAAATAAAGGAACCTACGAGCAGTACTTC.

The J gene is TRBJ1-1, the V gene TRBV29-1; 7 bases fit TRBD1. With 7 bases clipped from V and 4 bases from J, the junction kept 6 bases outside the gene matches. Germline V gene data show CDR1 as SQVTM and CDR2 as ANQGSEA. The CDR3 is 12 amino acids. The CDR3 DNA sequence: TGCAGCGGCTGGACAGGTCCCACTGAAGCTTTCTTT. This gives the protein CSGWTGPTEAFF.

This chain links TRBV9 with TRBJ1-6; TRBD1 might be the D (6 bases). V was pared by 4 bases and J by 7 bases, with 9 bases between. The CDR3 has 13 residues. Germline CDR1 and CDR2: SGDLS and YYNGEE. The CDR3 region is CASSTTGNSPLHF. CDR3 in DNA: TGTGCCAGCAGCACCACAGGGAATTCACCCCTCCACTTT.

The rearrangement joins TRBV7-9 to TRBJ1-4; TRBD1 matches at 11 bases. The CDR3 extends over 16 amino acids. V shed 5 bases, J shed 8 bases, and the junction held 10 bases outside the gene matches. CDR1 is SEHNR and CDR2 is FQNEAQ in the germline V gene (reference sequence). The CDR3 is CASSLARTGGEEKLFF. The CDR3 region has the DNA TGTGCCAGCAGCCTCGCCCGGACAGGGGGCGAAGAAAAACTGTTTTTT. Combining the CDR3 with reference TRBV7-9 and TRBJ1-4 gives the whole variable domain DTGVSQNPRHKITKRGQNVTFRCDPISEHNRLYWYRQTLGQGPEFLTYFQNEAQLEKSRLLSDRFSAERPKGSFSTLEIQRTEQGDSAMYLCASSLARTGGEEKLFFGSGTQLSVL.

This rearrangement joins TRBV5-1 to TRBJ2-5, with 12 bases identical to TRBD1. There are 17 residues in the CDR3. Trimming cost V 4 bases and J 1 base; bases outside gene matches: 8. Germline V gene sequence: CDR1 SGHRS, CDR2 YFSETQ. CDR3 in amino acids: CASSPWGTGGPQETQYF. Written as DNA, the CDR3 is TGCGCCAGCAGCCCCTGGGGGACAGGGGGCCCCCAAGAGACCCAGTACTTC.

This sequence joins TRBV6-1 and TRBJ1-2; 9 positions agree with TRBD1. This CDR3 is built from 14 residues. The germline V gene has CDR1 MNHNS and CDR2 SASEGT. The J segment lost 2 bases and the V segment lost 7 bases, leaving 5 bases of the junction unmatched. CDR3 DNA sequence: TGTGCCAGCATCCAGACAGGGGGGAACTATGGCTACACCTTC. This translates into CASIQTGGNYGYTF.

As concerns this clone: Compared with germline, one end of the junction differs, possibly owing to a read error. The rearrangement uses TRBV4-1 and TRBJ2-6, with a tentative D call TRBD1 (5 bases). The CDR3 loop spans 16 amino acids. The germline gives CDR1 MGHRA, CDR2 YSYEKL. The CDR3 DNA follows: TGCGCCAGCAGCAACACAGGACACTCTGGGGCCAACATCCTGACTTTC. Protein sequence: CASSNTGHSGANILTF.

The J gene is TRBJ2-7, the V gene TRBV25-1; 10 bases are shared with TRBD2. This CDR3 region has 14 residues. J was trimmed by 7 bases and V by 8 bases; bases with no gene match: 11. Germline V gene sequence: CDR1 MGHDK, CDR2 SYGVNS. This CDR3 reads CASGSLAGVREQYF. The CDR3 bases are TGTGCCAGCGGCAGCCTAGCGGGAGTGAGGGAGCAGTACTTC.

The chain links TRBV6-1 to TRBJ1-1; TRBD1 matches at 9 bases. This CDR3 region has 14 residues. Trimming removed 6 bases from V and 1 base from J; junction bases left unmatched: 3. The V gene's germline CDR1 is MNHNS and CDR2 SASEGT. CDR3 in DNA: TGTGCCAGCAGGGACAGGGGCCCGAACACTGAAGCTTTCTTT. Amino acid sequence: CASRDRGPNTEAFF.

The rearrangement links TRBV5-8 to TRBJ1-5; D ambiguous. V was cut by 3 bases and J by 4 bases, with 14 bases left in between. Germline loops: CDR1 SGHTS, CDR2 YDEGEE. The CDR3 covers 15 residues. As DNA, the CDR3 is TGTGCCAGCAGCTGGGAGGGTGTCGGTAATCAGCCCCAGCATTTT. This translates into CASSWEGVGNQPQHF. The whole variable domain, filled in from reference TRBV5-8 and TRBJ1-5, reads EAGVTQSPTHLIKTRGQQATLRCSPISGHTSVYWYQQALGLGLQFLLWYDEGEERNRGNFPPRFSGRQFPNYSSELNVNALELEDSALYLCASSWEGVGNQPQHFGDGTRLSIL.

This chain links TRBV15 with TRBJ1-5; TRBD1 agrees at 7 bases. This CDR3 comprises 15 residues. Looked up from germline, CDR1 is LNHNV and CDR2 is YYDKDF (reference sequence). The junction had 4 bases not matched to a gene; V was cut back by 5 bases and J by 0 bases. CDR3 sequence (DNA): TGTGCCACCAGCGGACAGGCATATAGCAATCAGCCCCAGCATTTT. Translated, it gives CATSGQAYSNQPQHF. Supplemented by reference TRBV15 and TRBJ1-5, the full variable domain reads DAMVIQNPRYQVTQFGKPVTLSCSQTLNHNVMYWYQQKSSQAPKLLFHYYDKDFNNEADTPDNFQSRRPNTSFCFLDIRSPGLGDTAMYLCATSGQAYSNQPQHFGDGTRLSIL.

The chain joins TRBV10-3 to TRBJ2-7, with 9 bases aligning to TRBD2. The CDR3 totals 14 residues. V trimming: 1 base; J trimming: 4 bases; junction bases outside the gene matches: 2. CDR1 and CDR2 (germline): ENHRY, SYGVKD. The CDR3 here is CAISELTSGYEQYF. The DNA for the CDR3 is TGTGCCATCAGTGAGTTGACTAGCGGTTACGAGCAGTACTTC.

This rearrangement joins TRBV30 to TRBJ2-3; 12 bases match TRBD2. This CDR3 is 15 amino acids long. Germline lookup yields CDR1 GTSNPN and CDR2 SVGIG (reference sequence). With 4 bases clipped from V and 0 bases from J, the junction kept 2 bases outside the gene matches. The CDR3 DNA is TGTGCCTGGAATGGACTAGCGGGGAGCACAGATACGCAGTATTTT. Translation gives CAWNGLAGSTDTQYF.

The V and J genes are TRBV14 and TRBJ2-1; tentatively, D is TRBD2 (5 bases). V was trimmed by 0 bases and J by 0 bases, leaving 9 bases between them. This CDR3 spans 16 amino acids. CDR1 and CDR2 from the germline V gene are SGHDN and FVKESK. CDR3 region: CASSQDQRSSYNEQFF. The CDR3 DNA sequence: TGTGCCAGCAGCCAAGATCAGCGGAGCTCCTACAATGAGCAGTTCTTC.

This rearrangement joins TRBV28 to TRBJ2-1; possible D gene TRBD2, 6 bases. V shed 8 bases and J shed 3 bases, with 14 bases lying between them. The CDR3 runs 14 residues. Germline values: CDR1 MDHEN, CDR2 SYDVKM. This CDR3 is CASGGSPIYNEQFF. The CDR3 DNA sequence: TGTGCCAGCGGGGGGTCCCCCATCTACAATGAGCAGTTCTTC.

The chain uses TRBV7-8 and TRBJ1-3, with D maybe TRBD1 (6 bases). The CDR3 contains 15 residues. From germline, CDR1 is SGHVS and CDR2 FQNEAQ. With 7 bases removed from V and 2 bases from J, the gap between germline ends came to 15 bases. This chain's CDR3 is CASNAGGHAGNTIYF. The CDR3 nucleotides read TGTGCCAGCAACGCCGGGGGGCATGCTGGAAACACCATATATTTT.

The chain combines TRBV28 with TRBJ1-5; 7 nucleotides line up with TRBD1. Germline CDR1 is MDHEN and CDR2 is SYDVKM. This CDR3 has 15 amino acids. The junction had 6 bases not matched to a gene; V was cut back by 3 bases and J by 4 bases. CDR3 in amino acids: CASSFPTGLNQPQHF. In DNA, the CDR3 is TGTGCCAGCAGTTTCCCGACAGGGTTAAATCAGCCCCAGCATTTT. Full variable domain (rest looked up from reference TRBV28 and TRBJ1-5): DVKVTQSSRYLVKRTGEKVFLECVQDMDHENMFWYRQDPGLGLRLIYFSYDVKMKEKGDIPEGYSVSREKKERFSLILESASTNQTSMYLCASSFPTGLNQPQHFGDGTRLSIL.

The chain uses TRBV19 and TRBJ2-5; 14 bases agree with TRBD2. V dropped 7 bases and J dropped 5; count of bases not matched to a gene: 9. This CDR3 is 16 amino acids long. Looked up from germline, CDR1 is LNHDA and CDR2 is SQIVND (reference sequence). CDR3 sequence: CASTERLAGGPETQYF. In nucleotides, the CDR3 is TGTGCCAGTACAGAGAGACTAGCGGGAGGGCCGGAGACCCAGTACTTC.

The rearrangement joins TRBV2 to TRBJ1-2, with no clear D. Germline CDR1 is SNHLY and CDR2 is FYNNEI. The length of the CDR3 is 11 residues. V dropped 7 bases and J dropped 7 bases, with 10 bases sitting between them. The CDR3 is CASTVPGGYTF. As DNA, the CDR3 is TGTGCCAGCACTGTTCCCGGTGGCTACACCTTC. Filled out from reference TRBV2 and TRBJ1-2, the complete variable domain reads EPEVTQTPSHQVTQMGQEVILRCVPISNHLYFYWYRQILGQKVEFLVSFYNNEISEKSEIFDDQFSVERPDGSNFTLKIRSTKLEDSAMYFCASTVPGGYTFGSGTRLTVV.

The V and J genes are TRBV6-6 and TRBJ2-1; possible D gene TRBD2, 7 bases. Trimming shortened V by 7 bases and J by 4 bases, and 14 bases separated the two germline ends. The CDR3 spans 14 residues. Germline V gene sequence: CDR1 MNHNY, CDR2 SVGAGI (reference sequence). CDR3 DNA: TGTGCCAGCAAATTAGGGGGGGGGTACAATGAGCAGTTCTTC. It yields the protein CASKLGGGYNEQFF.